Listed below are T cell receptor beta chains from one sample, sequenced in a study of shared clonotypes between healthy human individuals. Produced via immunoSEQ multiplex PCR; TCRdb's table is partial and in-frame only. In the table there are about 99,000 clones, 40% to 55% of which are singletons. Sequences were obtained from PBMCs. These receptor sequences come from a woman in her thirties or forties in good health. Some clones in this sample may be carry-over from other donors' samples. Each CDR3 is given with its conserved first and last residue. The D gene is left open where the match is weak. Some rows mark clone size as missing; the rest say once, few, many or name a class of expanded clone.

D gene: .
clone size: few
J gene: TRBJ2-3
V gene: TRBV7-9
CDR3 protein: CASSFAGITDTQYF
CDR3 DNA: TGTGCCAGCAGCTTTGCAGGGATCACAGATACGCAGTATTTT

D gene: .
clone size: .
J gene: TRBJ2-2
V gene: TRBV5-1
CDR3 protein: CASSLGLLAGELFF
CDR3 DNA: TGCGCCAGCAGCTTGGGGCTGCTAGCCGGGGAGCTGTTTTTT

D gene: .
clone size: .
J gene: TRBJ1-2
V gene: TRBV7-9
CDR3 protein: CASSPDSNYGYTF
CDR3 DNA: TGTGCCAGCAGTCCGGACTCTAACTATGGCTACACCTTC

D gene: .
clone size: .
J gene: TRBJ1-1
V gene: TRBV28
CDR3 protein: CASSLGHTAFF
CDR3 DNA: TGTGCCAGCAGTCTGGGCCACACCGCTTTCTTT

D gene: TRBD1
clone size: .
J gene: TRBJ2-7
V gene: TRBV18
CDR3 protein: CASSQGASYEQYF
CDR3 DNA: TGTGCCAGCTCTCAGGGGGCATCCTACGAGCAGTACTTC

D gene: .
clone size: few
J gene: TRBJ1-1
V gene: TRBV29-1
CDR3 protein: CSVEGIATEAFF
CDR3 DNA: TGCAGCGTTGAGGGGATAGCCACTGAAGCTTTCTTT

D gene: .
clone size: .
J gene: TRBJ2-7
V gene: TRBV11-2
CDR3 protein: CASSLGPTYEQYF
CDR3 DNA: TGTGCCAGCAGCCTGGGACCTACCTACGAGCAGTACTTC

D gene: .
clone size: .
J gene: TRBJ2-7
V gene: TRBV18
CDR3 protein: CASSPAGEQYF
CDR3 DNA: TGTGCCAGCTCACCGGCAGGCGAGCAGTACTTC

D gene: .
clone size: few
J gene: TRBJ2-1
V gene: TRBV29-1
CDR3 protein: CSVTGTAVTEQFF
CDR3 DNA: TGCAGCGTCACCGGGACGGCTGTGACTGAGCAGTTCTTC

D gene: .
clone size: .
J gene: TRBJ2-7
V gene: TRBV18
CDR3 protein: CASSPDSGAYEQYF
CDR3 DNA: TGTGCCAGCTCACCCGACAGCGGAGCCTACGAGCAGTACTTC

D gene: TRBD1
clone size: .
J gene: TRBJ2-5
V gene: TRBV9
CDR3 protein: CASSLAGGLQETQYF
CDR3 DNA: TGTGCCAGCAGCTTGGCAGGGGGCTTACAAGAGACCCAGTACTTC

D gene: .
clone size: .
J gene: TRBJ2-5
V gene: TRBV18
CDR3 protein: CASSLTGAIREQYF
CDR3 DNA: TGTGCCAGCTCACTAACGGGGGCGATACGGGAGCAGTACTTC

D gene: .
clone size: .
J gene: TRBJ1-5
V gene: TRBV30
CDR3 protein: CAWGGSGGGQPQHF
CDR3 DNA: TGTGCCTGGGGAGGGAGTGGGGGCGGTCAGCCCCAGCATTTT

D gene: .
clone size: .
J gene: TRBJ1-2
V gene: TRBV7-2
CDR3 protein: CASSANRDGGYTF
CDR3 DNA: TGTGCCAGCAGCGCTAACAGGGATGGTGGCTACACCTTC

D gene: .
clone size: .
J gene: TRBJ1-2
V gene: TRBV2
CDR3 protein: CASRVRGEVHGYTF
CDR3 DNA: TGTGCCAGCAGAGTCAGGGGAGAAGTACATGGCTACACCTTC

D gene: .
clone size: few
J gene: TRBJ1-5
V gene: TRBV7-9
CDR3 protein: CASSVLDQPQHF
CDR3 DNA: TGTGCCAGCAGCGTACTGGACCAGCCCCAGCATTTT

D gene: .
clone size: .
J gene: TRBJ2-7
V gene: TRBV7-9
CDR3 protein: CASSPRDTNYEQYF
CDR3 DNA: TGTGCCAGCAGCCCACGGGACACAAACTACGAGCAGTACTTC

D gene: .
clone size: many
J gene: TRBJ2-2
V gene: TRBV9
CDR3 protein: CASSVEGPVAGELFF
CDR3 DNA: TGTGCCAGCAGCGTAGAAGGTCCCGTGGCCGGGGAGCTGTTTTTT

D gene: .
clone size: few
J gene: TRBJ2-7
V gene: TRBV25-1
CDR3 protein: CASSGPLENSYEQYF
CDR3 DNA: TGTGCCAGCAGTGGCCCCCTGGAGAACTCCTACGAGCAGTACTTC

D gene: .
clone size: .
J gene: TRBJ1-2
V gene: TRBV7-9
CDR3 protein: CASSLGRTVGYTF
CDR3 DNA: TGTGCCAGCAGCTTGGGCAGGACAGTTGGCTACACCTTC

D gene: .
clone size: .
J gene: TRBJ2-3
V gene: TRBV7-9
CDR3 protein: CASSFGSSTDTQYF
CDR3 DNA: TGTGCCAGCAGCTTCGGGTCTAGCACAGATACGCAGTATTTT

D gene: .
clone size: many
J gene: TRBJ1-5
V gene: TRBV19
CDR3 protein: CASSISENQPQHF
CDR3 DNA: TGTGCCAGTAGTATATCGGAAAATCAGCCCCAGCATTTT

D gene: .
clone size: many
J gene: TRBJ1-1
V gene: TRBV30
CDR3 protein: CAWSVVSMNTEAFF
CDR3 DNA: TGTGCCTGGAGTGTAGTGAGTATGAACACTGAAGCTTTCTTT

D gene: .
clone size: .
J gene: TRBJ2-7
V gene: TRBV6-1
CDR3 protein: CASSEVISEQYF
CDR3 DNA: TGTGCCAGCAGTGAAGTCATTTCCGAGCAGTACTTC

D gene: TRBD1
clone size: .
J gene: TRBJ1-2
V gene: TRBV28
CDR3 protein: CASSPGTGRYGYTF
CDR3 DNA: TGTGCCAGCAGCCCCGGGACAGGGCGATATGGCTACACCTTC

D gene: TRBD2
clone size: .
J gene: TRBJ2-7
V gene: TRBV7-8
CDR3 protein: CASSLVSSGSYEQYF
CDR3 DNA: TGTGCCAGCAGCTTAGTTTCTAGCGGCTCCTACGAGCAGTACTTC

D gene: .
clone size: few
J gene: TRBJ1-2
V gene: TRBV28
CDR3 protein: CASSLSIVEQPYGYTF
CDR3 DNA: TGTGCCAGCAGTTTGAGTATAGTAGAACAGCCCTATGGCTACACCTTC

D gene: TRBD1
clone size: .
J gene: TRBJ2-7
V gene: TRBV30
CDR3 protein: CAWSPGGGYEQYF
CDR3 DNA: TGTGCCTGGAGTCCAGGGGGCGGGTACGAGCAGTACTTC

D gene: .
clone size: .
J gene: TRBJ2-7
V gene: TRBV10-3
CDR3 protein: CAISEERPYEQYF
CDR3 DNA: TGTGCCATCAGTGAGGAGCGACCCTACGAGCAGTACTTC

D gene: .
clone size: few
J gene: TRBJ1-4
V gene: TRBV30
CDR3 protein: CAWSVGPLEEKLFF
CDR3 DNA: TGTGCCTGGAGTGTAGGGCCCTTGGAGGAAAAACTGTTTTTT

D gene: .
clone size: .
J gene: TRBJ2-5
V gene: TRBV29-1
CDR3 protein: CSVEGTEQETQYF
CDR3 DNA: TGCAGCGTTGAGGGGACGGAACAAGAGACCCAGTACTTC

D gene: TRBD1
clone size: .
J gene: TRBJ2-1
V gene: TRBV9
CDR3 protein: CASSVGGQGYHEQFF
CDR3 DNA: TGTGCCAGCAGCGTAGGAGGACAGGGGTATCATGAGCAGTTCTTC

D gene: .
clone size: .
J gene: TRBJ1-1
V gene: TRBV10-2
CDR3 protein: CASSRQINTEAFF
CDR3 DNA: TGCGCCAGCAGTAGGCAGATAAACACTGAAGCTTTCTTT

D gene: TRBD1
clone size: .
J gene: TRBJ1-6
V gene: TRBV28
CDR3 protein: CASTPEGRGNSPLHF
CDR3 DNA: TGTGCCAGCACCCCAGAGGGCAGGGGGAATTCACCCCTCCACTTT

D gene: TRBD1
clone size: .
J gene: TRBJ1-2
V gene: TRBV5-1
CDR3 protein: CASSTDRGVRGYTF
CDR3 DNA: TGCGCCAGCAGCACGGACAGGGGGGTGCGTGGCTACACCTTC

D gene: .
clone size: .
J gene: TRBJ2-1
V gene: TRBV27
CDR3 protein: CASSPTLLDPYNEQFF
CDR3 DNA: TGTGCCAGCAGTCCCACTCTCCTAGACCCCTACAATGAGCAGTTCTTC

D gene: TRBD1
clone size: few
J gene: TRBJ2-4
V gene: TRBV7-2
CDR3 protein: CASSSRQGLIQYF
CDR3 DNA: TGTGCCAGCAGCTCGCGACAGGGTTTAATTCAGTACTTC

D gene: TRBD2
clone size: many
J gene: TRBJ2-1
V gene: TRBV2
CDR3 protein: CAGLAPNEQFF
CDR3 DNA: TGTGCCGGACTAGCCCCCAATGAGCAGTTCTTC

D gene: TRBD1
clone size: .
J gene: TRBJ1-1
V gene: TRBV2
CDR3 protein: CASSEQEGATEAFF
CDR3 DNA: TGTGCCAGCAGTGAACAGGAGGGGGCCACTGAAGCTTTCTTT

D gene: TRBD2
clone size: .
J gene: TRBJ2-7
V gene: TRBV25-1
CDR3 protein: CASRTSGRYEQYF
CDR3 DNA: TGTGCCAGCCGGACTAGCGGGAGGTACGAGCAGTACTTC

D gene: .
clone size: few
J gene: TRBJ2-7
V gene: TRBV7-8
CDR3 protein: CASSHGGGEQYF
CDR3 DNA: TGTGCCAGCAGCCACGGGGGCGGCGAGCAGTACTTC

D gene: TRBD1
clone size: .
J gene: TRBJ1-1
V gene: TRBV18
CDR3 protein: CASSQGQGVTEAFF
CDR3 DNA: TGTGCCAGCTCACAAGGACAGGGTGTCACTGAAGCTTTCTTT

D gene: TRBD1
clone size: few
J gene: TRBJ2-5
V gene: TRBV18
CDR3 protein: CASSLQGQETQYF
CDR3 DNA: TGTGCCAGCTCATTACAGGGGCAAGAGACCCAGTACTTC

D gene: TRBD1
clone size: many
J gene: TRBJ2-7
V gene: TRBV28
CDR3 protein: CASSPANTGGEQYF
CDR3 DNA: TGTGCCAGCAGTCCTGCCAATACAGGGGGCGAGCAGTACTTC

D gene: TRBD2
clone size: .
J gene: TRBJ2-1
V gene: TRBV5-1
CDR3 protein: CASSTGLAGASNEQFF
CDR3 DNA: TGCGCCAGCAGCACGGGACTAGCGGGAGCATCAAATGAGCAGTTCTTC

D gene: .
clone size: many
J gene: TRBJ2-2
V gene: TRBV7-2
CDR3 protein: CASTQDRPAPTGELFF
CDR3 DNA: TGTGCCAGCACCCAAGATCGGCCCGCACCAACCGGGGAGCTGTTTTTT

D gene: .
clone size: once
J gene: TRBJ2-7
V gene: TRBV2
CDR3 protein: CASSVSGEQYF
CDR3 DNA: TGTGCCAGCAGTGTTAGCGGTGAGCAGTACTTC

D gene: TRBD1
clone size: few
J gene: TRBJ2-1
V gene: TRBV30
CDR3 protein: CAWSYIGTGLSNEQFF
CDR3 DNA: TGTGCCTGGAGTTACATTGGGACAGGGTTGAGCAATGAGCAGTTCTTC

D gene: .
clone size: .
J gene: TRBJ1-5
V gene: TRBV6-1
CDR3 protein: CASSGRNQPQHF
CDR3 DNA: TGTGCCAGCAGTGGGAGGAATCAGCCCCAGCATTTT

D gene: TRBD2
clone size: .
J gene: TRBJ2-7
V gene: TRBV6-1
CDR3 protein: CASSDVTSGSYEQYF
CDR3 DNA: TGTGCCAGCAGTGACGTCACTAGCGGCTCCTACGAGCAGTACTTC

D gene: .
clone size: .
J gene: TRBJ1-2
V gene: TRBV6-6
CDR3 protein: CASRVENYGYTF
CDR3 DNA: TGTGCCAGCAGGGTGGAGAACTATGGCTACACCTTC

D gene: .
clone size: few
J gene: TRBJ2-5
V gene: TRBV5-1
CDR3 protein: CASSSSQGGGTQYF
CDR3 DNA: TGCGCCAGCAGCTCGTCACAGGGTGGGGGGACCCAGTACTTC

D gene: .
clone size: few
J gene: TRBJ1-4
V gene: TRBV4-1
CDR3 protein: CASSPKGGNGGEKLFF
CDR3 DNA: TGCGCCAGCAGCCCGAAGGGCGGGAATGGAGGTGAAAAACTGTTTTTT

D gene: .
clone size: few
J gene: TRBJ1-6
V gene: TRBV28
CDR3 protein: CASSPPHRDLYNSPLHF
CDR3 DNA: TGTGCCAGCAGTCCCCCACACAGGGACCTCTATAATTCACCCCTCCACTTT

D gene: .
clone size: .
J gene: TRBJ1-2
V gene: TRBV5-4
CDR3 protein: CASSADGLYGYTF
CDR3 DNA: TGTGCCAGCAGCGCGGACGGGCTTTATGGCTACACCTTC

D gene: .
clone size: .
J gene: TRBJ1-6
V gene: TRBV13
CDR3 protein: CASSKAAGENSPLHF
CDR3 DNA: TGTGCCAGCAGCAAGGCAGCAGGGGAGAATTCACCCCTCCACTTT

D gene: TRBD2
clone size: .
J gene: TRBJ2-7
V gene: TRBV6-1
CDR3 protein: CASSADAGGVYEQYF
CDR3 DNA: TGTGCCAGCAGTGCAGACGCCGGGGGGGTGTACGAGCAGTACTTC

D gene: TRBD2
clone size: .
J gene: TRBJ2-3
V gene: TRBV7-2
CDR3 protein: CASSLAGGPTDTQYF
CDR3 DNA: TGTGCCAGCAGCTTAGCGGGAGGGCCGACAGATACGCAGTATTTT